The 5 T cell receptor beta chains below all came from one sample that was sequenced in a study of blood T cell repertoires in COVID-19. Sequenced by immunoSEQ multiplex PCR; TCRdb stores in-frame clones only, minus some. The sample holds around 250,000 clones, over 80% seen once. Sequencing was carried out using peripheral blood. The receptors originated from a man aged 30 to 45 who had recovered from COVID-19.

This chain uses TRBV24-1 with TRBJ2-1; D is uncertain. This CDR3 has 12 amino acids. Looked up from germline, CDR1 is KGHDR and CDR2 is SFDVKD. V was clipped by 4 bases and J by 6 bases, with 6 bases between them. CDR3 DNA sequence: TGTGCCACCAGTGACCTATCCAATGAGCAGTTCTTC. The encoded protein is CATSDLSNEQFF.

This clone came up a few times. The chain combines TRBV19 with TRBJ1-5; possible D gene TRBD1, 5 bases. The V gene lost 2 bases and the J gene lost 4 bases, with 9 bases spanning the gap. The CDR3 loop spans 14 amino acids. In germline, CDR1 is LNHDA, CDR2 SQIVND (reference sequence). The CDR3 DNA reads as TGTGCCAGTAGTATACAGGGAAATAATCAGCCCCAGCATTTT. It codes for CASSIQGNNQPQHF.

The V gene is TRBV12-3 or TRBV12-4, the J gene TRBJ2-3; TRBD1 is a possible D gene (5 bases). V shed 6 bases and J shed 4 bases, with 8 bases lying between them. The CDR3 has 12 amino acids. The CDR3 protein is CASSPQADTQYF. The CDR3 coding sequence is TGTGCCAGCAGCCCACAGGCAGATACGCAGTATTTT.

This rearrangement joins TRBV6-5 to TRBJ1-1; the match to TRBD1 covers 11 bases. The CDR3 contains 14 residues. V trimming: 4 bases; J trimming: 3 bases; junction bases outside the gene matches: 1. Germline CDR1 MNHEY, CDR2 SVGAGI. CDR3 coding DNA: TGTGCCAGCAGTTGGGACAGGGGGGACACTGAAGCTTTCTTT. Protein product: CASSWDRGDTEAFF.

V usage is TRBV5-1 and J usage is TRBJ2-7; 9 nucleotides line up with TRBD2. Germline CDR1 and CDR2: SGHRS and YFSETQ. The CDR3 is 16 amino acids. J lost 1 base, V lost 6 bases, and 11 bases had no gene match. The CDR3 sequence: CASTPGGGDPSYEQYF. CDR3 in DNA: TGCGCCAGCACCCCTGGCGGGGGGGACCCGTCCTACGAGCAGTACTTC.